This paragraph reports one T cell receptor (beta chain). This clonotype has just a few counts. Its specific antigen is unknown. Base-call qualities are not available, and no considerably larger clone is one nucleotide away. The data belong to a study of early T cells in non-severe SARS-CoV-2 infection (dated by TCRdb to 2020 to 2023). For context, the study as a whole: Because TCR sequencing was done on bulk RNA from unsorted whole blood, the alpha and beta chains could not be paired.

On the study overall, not on this receptor specifically: VDJdb matching was skewed toward anti-spike CD8 responses, so virus-specific expansions were likely underestimated and private and CD4 specificities were missed.

The CDR3 contains 15 residues, cysteine and phenylalanine counted. The retained sequence is limited to the CDR3, 45 bases, with the frame set at the first base. The germline V gene specifies SGHRS as CDR1 and YFSETQ as CDR2. This was a case-control study nested in a cohort of healthcare workers in London, UK, who had nasopharyngeal swab PCR tests and blood samples taken every week. Between 23 and 31 March 2020, the week of the UK lockdown, healthcare workers were enrolled and then followed up weekly for as long as 16 weeks. Library prep was done by 5' RACE. The sequencing machine was a NextSeq 500. To correct for sequencing error and PCR bias, the TCR library protocol tagged individual cDNA molecules with unique molecular identifiers. Sequencing covered both TCR alpha and beta chains, and within each sample the abundances of alpha and beta sequences were tightly co-correlated. The paper's processing steps were these. Decombinator V4 was used to perform V gene, J gene and CDR3 annotation of TCR sequences. TCRs were defined as expanded if a significant change between any two time points was detected under a Poisson model with p below 0.0001. Abundances of TCRs were expressed as counts per million after normalisation to the total number of TCRs sequenced in each sample. TRAV1-2 paired with TRAJ12, TRAJ20 or TRAJ33 defined MAIT TCRs, while TRAV10 paired with TRAJ18 defined iNKT TCRs. VDJdb, accessed on 1 November 2021, was searched for TCRs annotated for CMV, EBV and SARS-CoV-2, and TCRs annotated for more than one antigen were excluded. TCRdb took the public reads, trimmed them with fastp at Q25, ran MiXCR for clone calling and kept in-frame beta chains. Each CDR3 protein gets just one entry, which takes the most common genes and DNA from the rows behind it. These V and J calls are TCRdb output, not the study's own analysis. In this sample the table shows approximately 50,000 distinct CDR3 sequences, roughly 8.8% of which occur a single time. Clones ranked in the top ten supply about 16% of the sample.

What was sequenced was whole blood. This clonotype originated in an adult who was a healthcare worker with PCR-confirmed SARS-CoV-2 infection or an uninfected control (not recorded which). The rearranged segments are TRBV5-1 and TRBJ2-6; a tentative D match to TRBD1 spans 6 bases. The sequenced DNA: TGCGCGACGACCCGGGACATCTCTGGGGCCAACGTCCTGACTTTC. Its translation is CATTRDISGANVLTF.